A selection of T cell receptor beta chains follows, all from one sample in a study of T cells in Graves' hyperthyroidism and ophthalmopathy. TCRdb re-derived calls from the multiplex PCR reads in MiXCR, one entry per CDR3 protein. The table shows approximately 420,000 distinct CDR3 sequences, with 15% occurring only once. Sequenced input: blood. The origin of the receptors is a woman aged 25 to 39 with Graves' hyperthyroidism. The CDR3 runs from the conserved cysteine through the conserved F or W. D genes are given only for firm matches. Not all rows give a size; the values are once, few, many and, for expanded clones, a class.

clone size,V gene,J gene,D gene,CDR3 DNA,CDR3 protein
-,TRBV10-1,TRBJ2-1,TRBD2,TGCGCCAGCAGTGAGTCCGGAGGACTAGCGAGCAATGAGCAGTTCTTC,CASSESGGLASNEQFF
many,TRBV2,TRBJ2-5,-,TGTGCCAGCAGATCATGGCAGGGGTGGGAGACCCAGTACTTC,CASRSWQGWETQYF
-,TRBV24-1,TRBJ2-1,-,TGTGCCACCAGTGGATCTCGGGCGGGTTCCTACAATGAGCAGTTCTTC,CATSGSRAGSYNEQFF
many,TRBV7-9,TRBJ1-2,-,TGTGCCAGCAGTTCGGGGTCCGGGACGGAACACCACTATGGCTACACCTTC,CASSSGSGTEHHYGYTF
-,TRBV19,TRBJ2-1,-,TGTGCCAGTAGTGCAGGACTACTAAATGAGCAGTTCTTC,CASSAGLLNEQFF
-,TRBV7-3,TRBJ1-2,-,TGTGCCAGCAGCGAGGATCGGGGTTTCGGGCCACCCTATGGCTACACCTTC,CASSEDRGFGPPYGYTF
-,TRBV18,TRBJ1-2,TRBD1,TGTGCCAGCTCGCTCGGGACAGGGGGCGAAGGCTACACCTTC,CASSLGTGGEGYTF
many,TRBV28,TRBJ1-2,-,TGTGCCAGCAGCGACAGCTCCAACGGCTACACCTTC,CASSDSSNGYTF
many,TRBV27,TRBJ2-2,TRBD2,TGTGCCAGCAGTTTTACTAGCGGACAAGTGTCCGGGGAGCTGTTTTTT,CASSFTSGQVSGELFF
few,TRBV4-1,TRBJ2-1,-,TGCGCCAGCAGCCACGTTGAATTAATCTTTGGCTACAATGAGCAGTTCTTC,CASSHVELIFGYNEQFF
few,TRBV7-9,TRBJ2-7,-,TGTGCCAGCAGCTTAGACCTGGGACATCATCGCGAGCAGTACTTC,CASSLDLGHHREQYF
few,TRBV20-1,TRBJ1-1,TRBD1,TGCAGTGCCAACCGGGACAGAGGGCAGAACACTGAAGCTTTCTTT,CSANRDRGQNTEAFF
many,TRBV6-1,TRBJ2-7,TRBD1,TGTGCCAGCTCGGGACAGGCCTCCCTGACCGAGCAGTACTTC,CASSGQASLTEQYF
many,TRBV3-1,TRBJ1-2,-,TGTGCCAGCAGCCAAGAAAACATCTATGGCTACACCTTC,CASSQENIYGYTF
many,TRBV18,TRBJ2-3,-,TGTGCCAGCTCAGCTAAAGCAGATACGCAGTATTTT,CASSAKADTQYF